This T cell receptor beta chain was recorded in a study of blood T cells in healthy people across ages. Notes on the study in general: Correlation between TCR beta diversity and naive T cell percentage was strong.

This clonotype was seen a few times. The antigen is undetermined. Researchers isolated at least 6.5 million PBMCs per sample. Trimming took off 5 bases at V and 6 bases at J, with 17 bases between the two ends. This CDR3 has 15 amino acids. The use of a sample-barcoded 5' primer and a J-beta primer mix characterized a second PCR of roughly 6 to 11 cycles. A tag from a template-switch adaptor with 12 random nucleotides marked each cDNA molecule. Sequencing yielded, for each sample, at least 2.5 million paired-end reads carrying CDR3. MiXCR, applied by TCRdb to the 5' RACE reads, yields one record per CDR3 protein. The table includes 650,000 to 800,000 distinct CDR3 sequences, around two fifths detected once.

The material sequenced was blood. This chain joins TRBV12-3 or TRBV12-4 and TRBJ1-5; maybe TRBD1 (5 bases). This sequence originates from a man aged 55 to 69 in good health. CDR3: CASSPQGRGSQPQHF. DNA for the CDR3: TGTGCCAGCAGTCCCCAGGGAAGAGGGAGTCAGCCCCAGCATTTT.